Listed below are T cell receptor beta chains from one sample, sequenced in a study of T cells in Graves' hyperthyroidism and ophthalmopathy. One entry per CDR3 protein, called by TCRdb with MiXCR from the multiplex PCR reads. The top ten clones hold 6.5% to 8% of a sample with a few hundred thousand distinct CDR3 sequences, less than 20% of them seen once. The specimen sequenced was blood. The receptor source for this set is a woman aged 30 to 39 with Graves' hyperthyroidism. CDR3s include the opening cysteine and the closing phenylalanine or tryptophan. A D gene is named only where the DNA matches it firmly. The size of a clone is reported for some rows only, either as once, few or many, or as a class for expanded clones.

V gene	J gene	D gene	clone size	CDR3 protein	CDR3 DNA
TRBV2	TRBJ2-2	.	.	CASSDAPWSGTGELFF	TGTGCCAGCAGTGACGCCCCGTGGAGTGGTACCGGGGAGCTGTTTTTT
TRBV6-5	TRBJ2-2	.	few	CASSYRGDRANTGELFF	TGTGCCAGCAGTTACAGAGGGGACCGAGCAAACACCGGGGAGCTGTTTTTT
TRBV30	TRBJ2-5	.	.	CAGPREDRKIEETQYF	TGTGCAGGGCCGAGGGAGGACAGGAAGATAGAAGAGACCCAGTACTTC
TRBV27	TRBJ2-1	.	few	CASSFGSGGPNEQFF	TGTGCCAGCAGTTTCGGGTCCGGGGGTCCCAATGAGCAGTTCTTC
TRBV20-1	TRBJ2-1	.	.	CSANPSGVGNEQFF	TGCAGTGCTAACCCTTCGGGAGTGGGTAATGAGCAGTTCTTC
TRBV12-3/TRBV12-4	TRBJ2-5	.	few	CASNRLGETQYF	TGTGCCAGCAACAGACTCGGAGAGACCCAGTACTTC
TRBV2	TRBJ1-5	.	many	CASTLDTGLVDQPQHF	TGTGCCAGCACCTTGGACACAGGGCTGGTCGATCAGCCCCAGCATTTT
TRBV20-1	TRBJ1-5	.	.	CSAGGGNSNQPQHF	TGCAGTGCCGGGGGAGGGAATAGCAATCAGCCCCAGCATTTT
TRBV13	TRBJ1-2	.	.	CASGPGRAYGYTF	TGTGCCAGCGGTCCGGGCAGGGCCTATGGCTACACCTTC
TRBV2	TRBJ2-3	.	many	CASTRRGSLPTDTQYF	TGTGCCAGCACGAGGCGGGGCAGTCTCCCCACAGATACGCAGTATTTT
TRBV12-3/TRBV12-4	TRBJ1-6	TRBD1	few	CASSFRQGSSYNSPLHF	TGTGCCAGCAGCTTTAGACAGGGGAGCTCCTATAATTCACCCCTCCACTTT
TRBV28	TRBJ2-5	.	many	CASSLLGGDQETQYF	TGTGCCAGCAGTTTATTGGGGGGAGACCAAGAGACCCAGTACTTC
TRBV5-1	TRBJ2-1	.	few	CASSFSDLGRAYNEQFF	TGCGCCAGCAGCTTCTCGGACCTCGGTCGGGCTTACAATGAGCAGTTCTTC
TRBV7-8	TRBJ2-7	TRBD1	few	CASSLRGLSSYEQYF	TGTGCCAGCAGCTTAAGGGGGCTGAGCTCCTACGAGCAGTACTTC
TRBV5-1	TRBJ2-2	.	many	CASSRVQNTGELFF	TGCGCCAGCAGCCGCGTGCAAAACACCGGGGAGCTGTTTTTT
TRBV12-3/TRBV12-4	TRBJ1-2	.	many	CASSLDGVPGYTF	TGTGCCAGCAGTTTAGACGGGGTCCCTGGCTACACCTTC
TRBV30	TRBJ1-2	.	many	CAWNGGGNYGYTF	TGTGCCTGGAATGGCGGCGGAAACTATGGCTACACCTTC
TRBV9	TRBJ2-1	.	many	CASSVGGSGNEQFF	TGTGCCAGCAGCGTAGGAGGCAGCGGGAATGAGCAGTTCTTC
TRBV7-9	TRBJ2-1	TRBD2	many	CASSRSGRVDEQFF	TGTGCCAGCAGCCGAAGCGGGAGGGTGGATGAGCAGTTCTTC
TRBV2	TRBJ1-6	.	.	CASSEELGSNSPLHF	TGTGCCAGCAGTGAAGAACTAGGTTCGAACTCACCCCTCCACTTT
TRBV20-1	TRBJ2-7	TRBD2	once	CSARDLAGGPLEQYF	TGCAGTGCTAGAGATTTGGCGGGAGGGCCCTTAGAGCAGTACTTC
TRBV6-1	TRBJ2-7	.	many	CASRYGIGNEQYF	TGTGCCAGCAGATACGGGATAGGGAACGAGCAGTACTTC
TRBV3-1	TRBJ1-2	.	many	CASSQDLGPHGYTF	TGTGCCAGCAGCCAAGATTTAGGGCCTCATGGCTACACCTTC
TRBV7-2	TRBJ2-7	TRBD2	many	CASSLGTSGRAGYEQYF	TGTGCCAGCAGCTTAGGGACTAGCGGGAGGGCCGGCTACGAGCAGTACTTC
TRBV19	TRBJ2-2	.	few	CASSKRLGETGELFF	TGTGCCAGTAGTAAAAGACTAGGTGAAACCGGGGAGCTGTTTTTT
TRBV19	TRBJ2-7	TRBD2	many	CASSAALAGGSYEQYF	TGTGCCAGTTCAGCTGCACTAGCGGGGGGCTCCTACGAGCAGTACTTC
TRBV27	TRBJ2-7	.	few	CATEEGNEQYF	TGTGCCACGGAGGAGGGTAACGAGCAGTACTTC
TRBV7-2	TRBJ1-2	TRBD1	many	CASSARDRPMGSGYTF	TGTGCCAGCAGCGCCCGGGACAGGCCTATGGGGAGTGGCTACACCTTC
TRBV12-3/TRBV12-4	TRBJ2-1	.	many	CASSFAQVILEKQFF	TGTGCCAGCAGTTTCGCGCAGGTGATCCTCGAGAAGCAGTTCTTC
TRBV12-3/TRBV12-4	TRBJ1-2	TRBD1	.	CASSLGQENYGYTF	TGTGCCAGCAGTCTGGGACAGGAGAACTATGGCTACACCTTC
TRBV5-6	TRBJ2-1	TRBD1	.	CASRFRDRGWNEQFF	TGTGCCAGCAGATTCCGGGACAGGGGATGGAATGAGCAGTTCTTC
TRBV9	TRBJ2-3	.	many	CASSVAGLLTDTQYF	TGTGCCAGCAGCGTAGCAGGACTCCTAACAGATACGCAGTATTTT
TRBV2	TRBJ1-1	.	few	CASSGGPPEAFF	TGTGCCAGCAGTGGAGGTCCCCCTGAAGCTTTCTTT
TRBV20-1	TRBJ2-1	TRBD2	many	CSADSPSGKGNEQFF	TGCAGTGCGGATTCGCCGAGCGGGAAGGGAAATGAGCAGTTCTTC
TRBV27	TRBJ2-2	.	.	CASGRPEGRATGELFF	TGTGCCAGCGGTCGCCCCGAGGGCAGGGCCACCGGGGAGCTGTTTTTT
TRBV5-1	TRBJ2-7	TRBD1	few	CASRQGGGYEQYF	TGCGCCAGTAGACAGGGTGGGGGCTACGAGCAGTACTTC